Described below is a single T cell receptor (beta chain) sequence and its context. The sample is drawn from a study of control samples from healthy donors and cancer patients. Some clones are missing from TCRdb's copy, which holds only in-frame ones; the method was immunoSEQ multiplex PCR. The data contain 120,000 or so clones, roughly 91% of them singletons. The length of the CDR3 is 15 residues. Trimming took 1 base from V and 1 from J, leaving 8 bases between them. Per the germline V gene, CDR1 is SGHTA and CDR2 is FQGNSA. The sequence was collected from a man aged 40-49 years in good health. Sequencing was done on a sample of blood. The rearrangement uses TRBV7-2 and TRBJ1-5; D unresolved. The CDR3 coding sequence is TGTGCCAGCAGCTTAGTGCGGCAGAGCAATCAGCCCCAGCATTTT. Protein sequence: CASSLVRQSNQPQHF. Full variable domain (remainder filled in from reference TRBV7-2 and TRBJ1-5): GAGVSQSPSNKVTEKGKDVELRCDPISGHTALYWYRQSLGQGLEFLIYFQGNSAPDKSGLPSDRFSAERTGGSVSTLTIQRTQQEDSAVYLCASSLVRQSNQPQHFGDGTRLSIL.